The clone carrying this T cell receptor (beta chain) was seen repeatedly, ten times or more. This sample is part of a study of T cells in Graves' hyperthyroidism and ophthalmopathy. Amplification of TCR beta CDR3 regions used RNA as the template. The study used the HTBI primer set for a first-round RT-PCR of the TCR CDR3. TCRdb re-called the multiplex PCR reads through MiXCR, storing one row per CDR3 protein. The sample has more than 450,000 distinct CDR3 sequences, 14% seen once. With V trimmed by 5 bases and J by 7 bases, 7 bases remained unmatched. CDR3 size: 14 residues. From germline, CDR1 is SNHLY and CDR2 FYNNEI. Calling Graves' hyperthyroidism stable meant ophthalmopathy did not progress within 18 months. The patients, who ranged from 18 to 65 in age, presented with newly diagnosed hyperthyroidism lasting under 2 months. Exclusions: uncontrolled infection, other autoimmune disease, pregnancy, lactation. The authors took PBMCs from 9.5 to 10 ml fresh peripheral blood.

J is TRBJ2-2 and V is TRBV2; 7 nucleotides align to TRBD2. Sequencing used blood. The clonotype was recovered from a woman in her forties with Graves' hyperthyroidism. CDR3 residues: CASSPGRSVGELFF. The DNA for the CDR3 is TGTGCCAGCAGTCCCGGGAGGAGTGTCGGGGAGCTGTTTTTT. Together with reference TRBV2 and TRBJ2-2, the CDR3 gives the full variable domain: EPEVTQTPSHQVTQMGQEVILRCVPISNHLYFYWYRQILGQKVEFLVSFYNNEISEKSEIFDDQFSVERPDGSNFTLKIRSTKLEDSAMYFCASSPGRSVGELFFGEGSRLTVL.